The T cell receptor (beta chain) under discussion was sequenced for a study of T cell responses to AZD1222 COVID-19 vaccine. General observations from the study: Regions 160-218 and 743-854 dominated among vaccine-associated CD4 TCRs spanning spike.

Here immunoSEQ multiplex PCR was the method, and the copy in TCRdb shows in-frame clones only, minus some. This table holds 150,000 or so clones. On this clone: What it binds is unknown.

The CDR3 spans 13 residues. V lost 5 bases and J lost 4, with 8 bases in between. Germline loops: CDR1 SGHTA, CDR2 FQGNSA. This sequence joins TRBV7-2 and TRBJ1-4; weak D call: TRBD1 (5 bases). The specimen was peripheral blood. The TCR comes from an adult in good health. The DNA for the CDR3 is TGTGCCAGCAGCAGGGGTGATAATGAAAAACTGTTTTTT. Amino acids: CASSRGDNEKLFF.